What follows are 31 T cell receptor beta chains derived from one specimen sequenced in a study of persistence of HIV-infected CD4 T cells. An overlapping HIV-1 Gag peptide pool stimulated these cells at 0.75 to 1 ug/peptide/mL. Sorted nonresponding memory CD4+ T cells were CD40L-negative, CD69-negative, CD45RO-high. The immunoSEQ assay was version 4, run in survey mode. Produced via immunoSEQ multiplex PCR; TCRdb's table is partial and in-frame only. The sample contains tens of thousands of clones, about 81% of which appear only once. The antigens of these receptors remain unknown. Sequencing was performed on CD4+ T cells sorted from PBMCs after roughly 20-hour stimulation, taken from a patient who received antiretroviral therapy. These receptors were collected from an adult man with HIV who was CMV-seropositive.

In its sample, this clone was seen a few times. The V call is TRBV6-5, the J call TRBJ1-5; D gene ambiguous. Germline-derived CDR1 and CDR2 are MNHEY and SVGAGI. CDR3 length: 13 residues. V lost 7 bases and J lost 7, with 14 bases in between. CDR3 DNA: TGTGCCAGCACTCCCCGGGGAAGCCAGCCCCAGCATTTT. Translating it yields CASTPRGSQPQHF.

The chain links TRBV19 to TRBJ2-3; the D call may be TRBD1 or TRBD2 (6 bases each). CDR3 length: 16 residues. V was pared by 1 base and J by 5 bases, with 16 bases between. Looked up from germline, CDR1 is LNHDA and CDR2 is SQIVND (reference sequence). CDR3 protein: CASSIGGASAGDTQYF. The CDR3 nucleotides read TGTGCCAGTAGTATAGGGGGGGCTTCCGCGGGAGATACGCAGTATTTT.

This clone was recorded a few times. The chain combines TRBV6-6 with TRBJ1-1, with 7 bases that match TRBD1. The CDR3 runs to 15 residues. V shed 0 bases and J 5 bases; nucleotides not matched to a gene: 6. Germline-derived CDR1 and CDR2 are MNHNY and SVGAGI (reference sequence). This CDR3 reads CASSYSTGRVTEAFF. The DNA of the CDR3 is TGTGCCAGCAGTTACTCGACAGGGAGGGTGACTGAAGCTTTCTTT.

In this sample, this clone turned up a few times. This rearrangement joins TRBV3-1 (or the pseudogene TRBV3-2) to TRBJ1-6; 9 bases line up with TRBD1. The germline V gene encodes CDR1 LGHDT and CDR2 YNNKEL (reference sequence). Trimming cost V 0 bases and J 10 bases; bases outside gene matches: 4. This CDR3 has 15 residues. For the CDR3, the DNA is TGTGCCAGCAGCCAAGACGCGGACAGGGGCTCACCCCTCCACTTT. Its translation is CASSQDADRGSPLHF.

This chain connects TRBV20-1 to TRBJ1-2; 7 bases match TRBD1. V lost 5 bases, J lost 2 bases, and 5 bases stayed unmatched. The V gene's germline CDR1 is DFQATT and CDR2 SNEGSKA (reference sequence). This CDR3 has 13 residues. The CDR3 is CSAGGQANYGYTF. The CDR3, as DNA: TGCAGTGCTGGTGGACAGGCCAACTATGGCTACACCTTC.

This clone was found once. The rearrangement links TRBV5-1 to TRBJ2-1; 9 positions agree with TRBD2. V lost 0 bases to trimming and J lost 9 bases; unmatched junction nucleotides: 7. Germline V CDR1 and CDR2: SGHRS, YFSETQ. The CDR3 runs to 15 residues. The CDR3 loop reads CASSLDAGGPSEQFF. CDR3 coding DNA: TGCGCCAGCAGCTTGGATGCGGGGGGGCCAAGTGAGCAGTTCTTC. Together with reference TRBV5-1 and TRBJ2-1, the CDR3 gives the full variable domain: KAGVTQTPRYLIKTRGQQVTLSCSPISGHRSVSWYQQTPGQGLQFLFEYFSETQRNKGNFPGRFSGRQFSNSRSEMNVSTLELGDSALYLCASSLDAGGPSEQFFGPGTRLTVL.

CDR3 protein: CASTPGQGLQPQHF. Here the CDR3 DNA reads TGTGCCAGCACCCCGGGGCAGGGACTTCAGCCCCAGCATTTT. The V call is TRBV28, the J call TRBJ1-5, with D perhaps matching TRBD1 (5 bases). CDR1 and CDR2 (germline): MDHEN, SYDVKM. Trimming shortened V by 7 bases and J by 6 bases, and 16 bases separated the two germline ends. The CDR3 has 14 residues. The full variable domain, completed using reference TRBV28 and TRBJ1-5, is DVKVTQSSRYLVKRTGEKVFLECVQDMDHENMFWYRQDPGLGLRLIYFSYDVKMKEKGDIPEGYSVSREKKERFSLILESASTNQTSMYLCASTPGQGLQPQHFGDGTRLSIL.

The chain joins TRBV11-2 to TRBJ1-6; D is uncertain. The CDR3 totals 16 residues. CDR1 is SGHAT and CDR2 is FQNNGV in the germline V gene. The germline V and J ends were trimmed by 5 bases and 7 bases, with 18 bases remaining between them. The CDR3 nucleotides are TGTGCCAGCAGCCGAAGCTCCGGCGGGGAAAATTCACCCCTCCACTTT. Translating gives CASSRSSGGENSPLHF. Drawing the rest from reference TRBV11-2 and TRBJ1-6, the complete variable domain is EAGVAQSPRYKIIEKRQSVAFWCNPISGHATLYWYQQILGQGPKLLIQFQNNGVVDDSQLPKDRFSAERLKGVDSTLKIQPAKLEDSAVYLCASSRSSGGENSPLHFGNGTRLTVT.

CDR3 region: CASSLPGTAFYEQYF. DNA of the CDR3: TGTGCCAGCAGTCTGCCCGGGACAGCATTCTACGAGCAGTACTTC. This chain connects TRBV2 to TRBJ2-7; the match to TRBD1 covers 7 bases. The CDR3 has 15 amino acids. The junction had 10 bases not matched to a gene; V was cut back by 5 bases and J by 3 bases. Germline-derived CDR1 and CDR2 are SNHLY and FYNNEI. Full variable domain (rest looked up from reference TRBV2 and TRBJ2-7): EPEVTQTPSHQVTQMGQEVILRCVPISNHLYFYWYRQILGQKVEFLVSFYNNEISEKSEIFDDQFSVERPDGSNFTLKIRSTKLEDSAMYFCASSLPGTAFYEQYFGPGTRLTVT.

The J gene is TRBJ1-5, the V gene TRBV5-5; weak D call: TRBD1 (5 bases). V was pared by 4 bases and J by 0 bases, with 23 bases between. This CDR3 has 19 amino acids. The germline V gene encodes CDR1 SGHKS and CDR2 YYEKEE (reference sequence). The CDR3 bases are TGTGCCAGCAGCCTCTCTTGGGGGGTGAACGCCTATAGCAATCAGCCCCAGCATTTT. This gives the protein CASSLSWGVNAYSNQPQHF.

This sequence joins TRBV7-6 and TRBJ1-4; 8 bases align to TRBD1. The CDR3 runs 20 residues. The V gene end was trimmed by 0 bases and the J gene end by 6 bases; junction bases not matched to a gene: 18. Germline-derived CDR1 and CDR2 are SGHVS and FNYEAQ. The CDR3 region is CASSLAPYPLTGGEDEKLFF. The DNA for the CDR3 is TGTGCCAGCAGCTTAGCGCCCTATCCACTTACAGGGGGTGAAGATGAAAAACTGTTTTTT.

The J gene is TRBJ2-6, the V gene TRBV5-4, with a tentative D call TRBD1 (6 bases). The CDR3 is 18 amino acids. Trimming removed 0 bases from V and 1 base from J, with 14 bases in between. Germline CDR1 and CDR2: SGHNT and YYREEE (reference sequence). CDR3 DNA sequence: TGTGCCAGCAGCTTGGACAGGGCCGGTAAATCTGGGGCCAACGTCCTGACTTTC. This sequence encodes CASSLDRAGKSGANVLTF.

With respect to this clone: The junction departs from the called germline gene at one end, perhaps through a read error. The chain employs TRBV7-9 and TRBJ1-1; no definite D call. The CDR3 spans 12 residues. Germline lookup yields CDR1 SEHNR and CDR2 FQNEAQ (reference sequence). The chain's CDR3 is CASSLGNSFKIF. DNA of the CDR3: TGTGCCAGCAGCTTAGGGAACAGCTTCAAGATCTTT.

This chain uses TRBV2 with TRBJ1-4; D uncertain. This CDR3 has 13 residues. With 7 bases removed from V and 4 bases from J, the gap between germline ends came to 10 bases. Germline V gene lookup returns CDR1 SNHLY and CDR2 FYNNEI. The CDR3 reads CASKRTFNEKLFF. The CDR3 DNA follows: TGTGCCAGCAAAAGGACGTTTAATGAAAAACTGTTTTTT.

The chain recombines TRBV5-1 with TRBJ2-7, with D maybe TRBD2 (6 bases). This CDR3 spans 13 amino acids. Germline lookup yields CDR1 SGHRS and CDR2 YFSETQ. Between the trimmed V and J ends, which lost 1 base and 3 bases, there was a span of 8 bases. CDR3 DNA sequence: TGCGCCAGCAGCTTGTGGGGGGACTACGAGCAGTACTTC. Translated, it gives CASSLWGDYEQYF.

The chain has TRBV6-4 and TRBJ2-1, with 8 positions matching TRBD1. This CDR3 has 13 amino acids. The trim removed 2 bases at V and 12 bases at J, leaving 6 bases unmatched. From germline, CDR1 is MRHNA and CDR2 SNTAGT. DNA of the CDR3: TGTGCCAGCAGTGACCGGACAGGGTCAATGCAGTTCTTC. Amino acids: CASSDRTGSMQFF.

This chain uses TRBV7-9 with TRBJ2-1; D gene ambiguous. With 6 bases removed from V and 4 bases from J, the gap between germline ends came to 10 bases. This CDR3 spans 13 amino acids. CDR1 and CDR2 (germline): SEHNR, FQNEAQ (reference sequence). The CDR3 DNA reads TGTGCCAGCAGTATCGACGGATACAATGAGCAGTTCTTC. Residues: CASSIDGYNEQFF.

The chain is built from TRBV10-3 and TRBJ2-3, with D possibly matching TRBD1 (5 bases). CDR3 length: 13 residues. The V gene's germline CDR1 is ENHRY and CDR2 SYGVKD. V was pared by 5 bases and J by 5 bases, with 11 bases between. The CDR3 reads CAISSGQGDTQYF. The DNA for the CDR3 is TGTGCCATCAGTTCTGGGCAGGGAGATACGCAGTATTTT.

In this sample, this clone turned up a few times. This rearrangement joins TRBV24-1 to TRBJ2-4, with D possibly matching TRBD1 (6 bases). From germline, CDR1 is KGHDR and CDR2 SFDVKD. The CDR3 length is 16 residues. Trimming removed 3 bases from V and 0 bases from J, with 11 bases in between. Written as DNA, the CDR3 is TGTGCCACCAGTGATGCAGGGGATCTAGCCAAAAACATTCAGTACTTC. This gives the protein CATSDAGDLAKNIQYF.

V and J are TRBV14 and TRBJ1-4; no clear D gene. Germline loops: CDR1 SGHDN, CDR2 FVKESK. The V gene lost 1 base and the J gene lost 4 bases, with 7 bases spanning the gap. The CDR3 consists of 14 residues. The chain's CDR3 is CASSQAGSNEKLFF. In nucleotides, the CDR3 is TGTGCCAGCAGCCAAGCGGGTAGTAATGAAAAACTGTTTTTT.

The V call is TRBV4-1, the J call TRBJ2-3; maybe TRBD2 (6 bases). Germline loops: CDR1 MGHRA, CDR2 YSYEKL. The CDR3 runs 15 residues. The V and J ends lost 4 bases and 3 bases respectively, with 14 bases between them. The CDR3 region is CASSPGRGLTDTQYF. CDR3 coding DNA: TGCGCCAGCAGCCCCGGGCGGGGATTGACAGATACGCAGTATTTT.

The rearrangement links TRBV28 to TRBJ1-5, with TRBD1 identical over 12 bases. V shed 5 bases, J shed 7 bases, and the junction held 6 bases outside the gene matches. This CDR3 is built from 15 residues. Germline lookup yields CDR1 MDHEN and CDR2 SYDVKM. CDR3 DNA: TGTGCCAGCAGTACTCCGGGACAGGGGGCACAGCCCCAGCATTTT. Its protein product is CASSTPGQGAQPQHF.

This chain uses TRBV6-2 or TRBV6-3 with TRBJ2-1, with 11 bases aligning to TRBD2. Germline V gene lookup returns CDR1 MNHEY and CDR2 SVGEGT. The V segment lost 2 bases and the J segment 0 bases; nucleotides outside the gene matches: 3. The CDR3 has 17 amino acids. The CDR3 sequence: CASSYGTSGSSYNEQFF. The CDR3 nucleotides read TGTGCCAGCAGTTACGGGACTAGCGGAAGCTCCTACAATGAGCAGTTCTTC.

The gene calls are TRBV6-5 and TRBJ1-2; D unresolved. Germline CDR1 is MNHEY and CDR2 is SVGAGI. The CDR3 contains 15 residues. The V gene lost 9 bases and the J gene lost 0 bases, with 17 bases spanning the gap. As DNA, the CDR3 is TGTGCCAGTTCTTCGGCGGAGTTAGCTAACTATGGCTACACCTTC. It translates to CASSSAELANYGYTF.

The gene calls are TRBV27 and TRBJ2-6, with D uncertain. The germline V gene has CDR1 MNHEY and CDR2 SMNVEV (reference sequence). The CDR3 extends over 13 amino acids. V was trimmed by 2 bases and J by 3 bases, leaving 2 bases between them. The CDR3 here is CASSLSGANVLTF. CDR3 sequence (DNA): TGTGCCAGCAGTTTAAGTGGGGCCAACGTCCTGACTTTC.

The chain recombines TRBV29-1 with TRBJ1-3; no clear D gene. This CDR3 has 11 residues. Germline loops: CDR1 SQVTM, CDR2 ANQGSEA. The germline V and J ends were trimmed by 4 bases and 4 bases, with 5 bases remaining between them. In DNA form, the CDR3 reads TGCAGCGTTGGTCTGGGAAACACCATATATTTT. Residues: CSVGLGNTIYF.

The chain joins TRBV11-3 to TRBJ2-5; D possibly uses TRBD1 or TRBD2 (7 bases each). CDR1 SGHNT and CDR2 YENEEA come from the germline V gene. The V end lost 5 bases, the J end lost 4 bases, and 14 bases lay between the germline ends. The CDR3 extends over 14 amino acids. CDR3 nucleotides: TGTGCCAGCAGCGTCAGGGGGAGGGGAGAGACCCAGTACTTC. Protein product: CASSVRGRGETQYF.

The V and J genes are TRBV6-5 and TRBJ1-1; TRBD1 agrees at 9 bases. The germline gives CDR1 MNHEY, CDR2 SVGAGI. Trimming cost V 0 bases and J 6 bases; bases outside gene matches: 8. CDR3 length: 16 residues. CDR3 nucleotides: TGTGCCAGCAGTTACTCGCGGGACAGGGTAAAACCTGAAGCTTTCTTT. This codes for CASSYSRDRVKPEAFF.

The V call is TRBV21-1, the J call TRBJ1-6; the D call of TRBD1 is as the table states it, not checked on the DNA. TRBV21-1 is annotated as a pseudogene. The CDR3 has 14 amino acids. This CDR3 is CASTPGQVGSPLHF. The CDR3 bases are TGTGCCAGCACCCCGGGACAGGTGGGTTCACCCCTCCACTTT.

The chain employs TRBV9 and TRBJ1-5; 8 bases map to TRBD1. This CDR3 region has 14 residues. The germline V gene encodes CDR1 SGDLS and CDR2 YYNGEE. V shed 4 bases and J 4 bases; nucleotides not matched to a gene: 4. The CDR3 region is CASSKGQANQPQHF. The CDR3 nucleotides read TGTGCCAGCAGCAAGGGACAGGCGAATCAGCCCCAGCATTTT.

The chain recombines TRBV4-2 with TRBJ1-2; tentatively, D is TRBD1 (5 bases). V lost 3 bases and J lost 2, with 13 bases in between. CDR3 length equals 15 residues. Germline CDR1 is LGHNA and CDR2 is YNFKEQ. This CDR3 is CASSHRDVGNYGYTF. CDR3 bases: TGTGCCAGCAGCCATCGGGACGTCGGGAACTATGGCTACACCTTC.